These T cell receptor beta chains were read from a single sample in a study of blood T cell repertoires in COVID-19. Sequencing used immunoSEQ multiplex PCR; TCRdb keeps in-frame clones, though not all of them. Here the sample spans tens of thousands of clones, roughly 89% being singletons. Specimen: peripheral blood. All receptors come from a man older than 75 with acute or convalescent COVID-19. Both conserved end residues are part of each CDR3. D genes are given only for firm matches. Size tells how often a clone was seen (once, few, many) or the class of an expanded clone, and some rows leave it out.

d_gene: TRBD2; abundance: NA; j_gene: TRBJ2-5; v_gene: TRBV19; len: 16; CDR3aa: CASSNPGLTLPGTQYF; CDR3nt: TGTGCCAGTAGTAACCCGGGACTAACCCTTCCGGGGACCCAGTACTTC
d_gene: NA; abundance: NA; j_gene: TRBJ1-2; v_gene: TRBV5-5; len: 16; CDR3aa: CASSLAPGSNNYGYTF; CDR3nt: TGTGCCAGCAGCTTGGCCCCAGGATCCAATAACTATGGCTACACCTTC
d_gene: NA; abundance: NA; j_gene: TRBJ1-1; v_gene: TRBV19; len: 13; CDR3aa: CASSTDRNTEAFF; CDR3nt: TGTGCCAGTAGTACCGACAGAAACACTGAAGCTTTCTTT
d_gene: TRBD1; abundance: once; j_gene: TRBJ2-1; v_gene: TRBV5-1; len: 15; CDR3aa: CASSLMTGGGNEQFF; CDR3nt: TGCGCCAGCAGCTTGATGACAGGGGGCGGGAATGAGCAGTTCTTC
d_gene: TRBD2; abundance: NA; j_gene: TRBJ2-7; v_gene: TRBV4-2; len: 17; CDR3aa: CASSQVGGGAGQHEQYF; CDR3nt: TGTGCCAGCAGCCAAGTCGGCGGGGGGGCCGGGCAACACGAGCAGTACTTC
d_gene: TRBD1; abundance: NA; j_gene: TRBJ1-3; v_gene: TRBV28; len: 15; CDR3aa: CAVSPVGGRSNTIYF; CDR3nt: TGTGCCGTATCGCCGGTAGGGGGCCGTAGCAACACCATATATTTT
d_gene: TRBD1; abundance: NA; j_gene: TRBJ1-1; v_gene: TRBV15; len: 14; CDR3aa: CATSSLGGNTEAFF; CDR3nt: TGTGCCACCAGCAGTCTAGGGGGCAACACTGAAGCTTTCTTT
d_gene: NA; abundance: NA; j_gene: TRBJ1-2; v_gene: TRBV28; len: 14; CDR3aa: CASSLSWAQQGYTF; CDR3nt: TGTGCCAGCAGTTTAAGTTGGGCACAGCAAGGCTACACCTTC
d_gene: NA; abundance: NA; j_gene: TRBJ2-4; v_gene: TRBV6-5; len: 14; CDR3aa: CASSRAGDGNIQYF; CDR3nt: TGTGCCAGCAGTAGAGCAGGGGATGGGAACATTCAGTACTTC
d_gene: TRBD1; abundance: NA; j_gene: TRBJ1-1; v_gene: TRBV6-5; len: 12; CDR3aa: CASSRDRVEAFF; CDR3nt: TGTGCCAGCAGCCGCGACAGGGTGGAAGCTTTCTTT
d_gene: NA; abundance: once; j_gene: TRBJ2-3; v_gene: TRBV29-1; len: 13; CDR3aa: CSGQGQGTDTQYF; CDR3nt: TGCAGCGGTCAGGGACAAGGCACAGATACGCAGTATTTT
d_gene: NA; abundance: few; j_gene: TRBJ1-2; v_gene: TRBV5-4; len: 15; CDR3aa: CASSEERGSNYGYTF; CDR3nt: TGTGCCAGCAGCGAGGAAAGGGGATCTAACTATGGCTACACCTTC
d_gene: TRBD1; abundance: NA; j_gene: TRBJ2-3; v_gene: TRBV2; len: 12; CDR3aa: CASSTGGDTQYF; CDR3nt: TGTGCCAGCAGTACAGGGGGCGATACGCAGTATTTT
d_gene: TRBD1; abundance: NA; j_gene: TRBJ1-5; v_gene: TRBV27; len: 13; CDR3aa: CASSFGGQTPQHF; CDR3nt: TGTGCCAGCAGTTTCGGGGGACAGACGCCCCAGCATTTT
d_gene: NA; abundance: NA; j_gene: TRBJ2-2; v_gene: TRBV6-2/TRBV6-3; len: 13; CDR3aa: CASSGGVTGELFF; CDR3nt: TGTGCCAGCAGTGGGGGCGTCACCGGGGAGCTGTTTTTT
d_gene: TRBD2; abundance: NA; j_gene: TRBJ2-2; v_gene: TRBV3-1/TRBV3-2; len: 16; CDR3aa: CASSPELAGADGELFF; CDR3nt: TGTGCCAGCAGCCCCGAACTAGCGGGGGCGGACGGGGAGCTGTTTTTT
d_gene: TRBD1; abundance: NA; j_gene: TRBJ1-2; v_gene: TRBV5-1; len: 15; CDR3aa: CASSPQQGAGYGYTF; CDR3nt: TGCGCCAGCAGCCCACAACAGGGGGCAGGCTATGGCTACACCTTC
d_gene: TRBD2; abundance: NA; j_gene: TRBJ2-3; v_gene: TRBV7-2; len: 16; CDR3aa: CASSTESLAGAYTQYF; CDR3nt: TGTGCCAGCAGCACGGAATCCCTAGCGGGGGCCTATACGCAGTATTTT
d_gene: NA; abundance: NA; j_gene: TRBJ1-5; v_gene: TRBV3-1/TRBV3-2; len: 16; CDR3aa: CASSQVYSGSNQPQHF; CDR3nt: TGTGCCAGCAGCCAAGTTTACAGCGGAAGCAATCAGCCCCAGCATTTT
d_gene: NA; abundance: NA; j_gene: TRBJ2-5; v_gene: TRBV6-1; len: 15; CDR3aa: CASSEGPVGQETQYF; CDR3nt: TGTGCCAGCAGTGAAGGTCCGGTCGGGCAAGAGACCCAGTACTTC
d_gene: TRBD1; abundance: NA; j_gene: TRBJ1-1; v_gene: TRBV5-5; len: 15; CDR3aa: CASSERTGRNTEAFF; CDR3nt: TGTGCCAGCAGCGAGAGGACAGGGAGGAACACTGAAGCTTTCTTT
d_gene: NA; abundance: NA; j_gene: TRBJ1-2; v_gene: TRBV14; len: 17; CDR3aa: CASSQDTGWGLIYGYTF; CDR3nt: TGTGCCAGCAGCCAAGATACGGGTTGGGGGCTGATCTATGGCTACACCTTC
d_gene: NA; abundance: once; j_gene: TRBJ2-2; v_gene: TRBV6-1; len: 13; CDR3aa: CASSPQGTGELFF; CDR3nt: TGTGCCAGCAGCCCTCAGGGGACCGGGGAGCTGTTTTTT
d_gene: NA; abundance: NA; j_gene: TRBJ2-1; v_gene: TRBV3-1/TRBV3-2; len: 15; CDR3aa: CASSQDRGTHNEQFF; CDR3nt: TGTGCCAGCAGCCAAGATCGGGGGACCCACAATGAGCAGTTCTTC
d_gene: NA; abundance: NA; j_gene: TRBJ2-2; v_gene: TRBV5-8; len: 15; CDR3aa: CASSLDVVPGGELFF; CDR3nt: TGTGCCAGCAGCTTGGACGTGGTACCGGGCGGGGAGCTGTTTTTT
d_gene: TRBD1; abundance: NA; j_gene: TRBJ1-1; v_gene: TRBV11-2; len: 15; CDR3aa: CASSFSGTENTEAFF; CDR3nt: TGTGCCAGCAGCTTCTCCGGGACAGAGAACACTGAAGCTTTCTTT
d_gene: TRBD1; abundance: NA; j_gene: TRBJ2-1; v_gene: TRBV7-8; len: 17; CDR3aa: CASSLGGTGMSYNEQFF; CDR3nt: TGTGCCAGCAGCTTAGGGGGGACAGGCATGTCCTACAATGAGCAGTTCTTC
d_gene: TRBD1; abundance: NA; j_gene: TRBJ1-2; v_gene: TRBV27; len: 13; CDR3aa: CASGQGRYYGYTF; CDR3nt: TGTGCCAGCGGACAGGGAAGATACTATGGCTACACCTTC
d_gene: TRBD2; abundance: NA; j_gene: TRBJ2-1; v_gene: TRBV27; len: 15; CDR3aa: CASSASLGLVNEQFF; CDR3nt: TGTGCCAGCAGTGCCTCCCTCGGACTAGTCAATGAGCAGTTCTTC
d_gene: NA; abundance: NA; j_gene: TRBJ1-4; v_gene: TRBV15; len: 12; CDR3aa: CATSRVLEKLFF; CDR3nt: TGTGCCACCAGCAGAGTACTGGAAAAACTGTTTTTT
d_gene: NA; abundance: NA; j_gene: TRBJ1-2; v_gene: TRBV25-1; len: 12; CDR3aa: CASSVGEYGYTF; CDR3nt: TGTGCCAGCAGTGTCGGGGAATATGGCTACACCTTC
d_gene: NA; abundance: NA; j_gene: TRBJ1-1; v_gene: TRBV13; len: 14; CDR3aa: CASTFGEMNTEAFF; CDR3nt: TGTGCCAGCACCTTCGGGGAGATGAACACTGAAGCTTTCTTT
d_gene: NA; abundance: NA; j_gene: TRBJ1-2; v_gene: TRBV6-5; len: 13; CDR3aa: CASSSQGYYGYTF; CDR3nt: TGTGCCAGCAGTTCGCAGGGGTACTATGGCTACACCTTC
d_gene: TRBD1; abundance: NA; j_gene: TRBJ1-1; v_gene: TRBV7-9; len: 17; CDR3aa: CASSFGTGGKMNTEAFF; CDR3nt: TGTGCCAGCAGCTTCGGTACAGGGGGTAAGATGAACACTGAAGCTTTCTTT
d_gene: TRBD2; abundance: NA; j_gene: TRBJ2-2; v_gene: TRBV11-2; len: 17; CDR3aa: CASSLRLAGGRGGELFF; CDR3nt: TGTGCCAGCAGCTTGCGACTAGCGGGGGGGCGCGGCGGGGAGCTGTTTTTT
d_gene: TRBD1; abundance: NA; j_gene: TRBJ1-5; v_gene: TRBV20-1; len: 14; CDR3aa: CSASGQGSDQPQHF; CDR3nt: TGCAGTGCTAGTGGACAGGGATCGGATCAGCCCCAGCATTTT
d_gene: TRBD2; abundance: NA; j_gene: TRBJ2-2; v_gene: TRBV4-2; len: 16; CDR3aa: CASSQVTSGGTGELFF; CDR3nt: TGTGCCAGCAGCCAAGTTACTAGCGGGGGGACCGGGGAGCTGTTTTTT
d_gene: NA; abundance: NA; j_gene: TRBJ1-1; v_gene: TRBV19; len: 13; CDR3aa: CASSIGRQIEAFF; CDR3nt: TGTGCCAGTAGTATAGGAAGACAGATTGAAGCTTTCTTT
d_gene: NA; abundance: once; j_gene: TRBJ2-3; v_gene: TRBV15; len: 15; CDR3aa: CATSRARGSTDTQYF; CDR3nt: TGTGCCACCAGCAGAGCCCGGGGAAGCACAGATACGCAGTATTTT
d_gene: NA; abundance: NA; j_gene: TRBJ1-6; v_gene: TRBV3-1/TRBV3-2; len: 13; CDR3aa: CASREVGGSPLHF; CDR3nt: TGTGCCAGCAGGGAAGTAGGGGGTTCACCCCTCCACTTT
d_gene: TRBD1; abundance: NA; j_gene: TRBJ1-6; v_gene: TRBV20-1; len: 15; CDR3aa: CSASAPGTVNSPLHF; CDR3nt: TGCAGTGCTAGTGCGCCCGGGACAGTTAATTCACCCCTCCACTTT
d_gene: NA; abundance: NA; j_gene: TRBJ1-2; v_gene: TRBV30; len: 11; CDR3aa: CAWRGASGYTF; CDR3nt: TGTGCCTGGAGGGGGGCGAGTGGCTACACCTTC